The sample holds a few counts of the clone carrying this T cell receptor (beta chain). Its antigen is not known. This specimen belongs to a study of blood T cells in healthy people across ages. Looking at the study overall: Capture by template switching was about one barcoded beta molecule per two T cells. Study-wide findings and caveats: Higher diversity and more naive CD4+ cells were features of long-lived donors, compared to aged donors. The recorded TCR beta diversity per million T cells decreased in a roughly linear manner with age.

A second PCR, run for about 7 to 12 cycles, used a sample-barcoded 5' primer plus a J-beta primer mix. Tags on each cDNA molecule came from a template-switch adaptor with 12 random nucleotides. TCRdb re-derived calls from the 5' RACE reads in MiXCR, one entry per CDR3 protein. The profile shows about 1.5 million distinct CDR3 sequences, approximately 43% of them singletons. The length of the CDR3 is 19 residues. In germline, CDR1 is SNHLY, CDR2 FYNNEI. V lost 6 bases, J lost 0 bases, and 26 bases lay in between. The rearrangement joins TRBV2 to TRBJ1-2; no clear D. This TCR was sampled from a woman aged 18 to 35 in good health. The sequencing input was blood. CDR3 DNA: TGTGCCAGCAGATTCAACCCTGCTGGAGCGGCAGTCACTAACTATGGCTACACCTTC. Its protein is CASRFNPAGAAVTNYGYTF. The full variable domain, in which reference TRBV2 and TRBJ1-2 provide the parts outside the CDR3, is EPEVTQTPSHQVTQMGQEVILRCVPISNHLYFYWYRQILGQKVEFLVSFYNNEISEKSEIFDDQFSVERPDGSNFTLKIRSTKLEDSAMYFCASRFNPAGAAVTNYGYTFGSGTRLTVV.